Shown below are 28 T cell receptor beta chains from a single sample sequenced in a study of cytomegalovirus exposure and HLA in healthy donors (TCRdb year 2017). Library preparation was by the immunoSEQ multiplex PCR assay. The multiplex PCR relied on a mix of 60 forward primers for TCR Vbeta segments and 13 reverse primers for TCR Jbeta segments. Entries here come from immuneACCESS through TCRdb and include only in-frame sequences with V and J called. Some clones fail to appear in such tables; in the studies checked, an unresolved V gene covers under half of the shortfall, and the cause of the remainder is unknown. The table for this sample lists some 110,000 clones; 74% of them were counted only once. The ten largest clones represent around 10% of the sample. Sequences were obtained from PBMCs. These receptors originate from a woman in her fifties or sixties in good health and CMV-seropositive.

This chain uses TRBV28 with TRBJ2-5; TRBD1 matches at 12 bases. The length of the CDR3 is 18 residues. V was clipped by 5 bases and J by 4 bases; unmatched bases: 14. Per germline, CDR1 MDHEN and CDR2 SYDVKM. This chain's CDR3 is CASSTSFPGTGGLETQYF. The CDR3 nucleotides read TGTGCCAGCAGTACATCCTTCCCGGGGACAGGGGGCCTAGAGACCCAGTACTTC.

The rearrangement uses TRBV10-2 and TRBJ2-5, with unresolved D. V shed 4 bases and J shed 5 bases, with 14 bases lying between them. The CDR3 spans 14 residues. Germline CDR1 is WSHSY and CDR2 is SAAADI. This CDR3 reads CASSVQAIVETQYF. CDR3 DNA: TGCGCCAGCAGTGTCCAGGCAATCGTTGAGACCCAGTACTTC.

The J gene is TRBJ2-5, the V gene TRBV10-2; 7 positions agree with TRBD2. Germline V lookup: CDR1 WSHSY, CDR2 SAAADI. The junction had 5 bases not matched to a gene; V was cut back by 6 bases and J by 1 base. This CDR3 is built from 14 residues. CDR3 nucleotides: TGCGCCAGCAGCCCGACTAGCCCCCAAGAGACCCAGTACTTC. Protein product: CASSPTSPQETQYF.

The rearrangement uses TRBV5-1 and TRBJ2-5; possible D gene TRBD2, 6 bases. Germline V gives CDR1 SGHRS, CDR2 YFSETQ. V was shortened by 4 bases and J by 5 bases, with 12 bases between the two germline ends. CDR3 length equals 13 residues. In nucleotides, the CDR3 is TGCGCCAGCAGCACGGGACTCTTCGAGACCCAGTACTTC. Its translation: CASSTGLFETQYF.

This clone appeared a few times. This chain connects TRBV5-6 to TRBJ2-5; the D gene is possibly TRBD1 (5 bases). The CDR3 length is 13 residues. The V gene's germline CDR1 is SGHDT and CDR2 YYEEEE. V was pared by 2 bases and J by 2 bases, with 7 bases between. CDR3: CASSFQGQETQYF. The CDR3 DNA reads TGTGCCAGCAGCTTTCAGGGTCAAGAGACCCAGTACTTC.

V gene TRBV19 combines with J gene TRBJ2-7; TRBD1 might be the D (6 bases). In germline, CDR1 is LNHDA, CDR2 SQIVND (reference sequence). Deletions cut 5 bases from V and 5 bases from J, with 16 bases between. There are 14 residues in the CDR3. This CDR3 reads CASSPKGDRDEQYF. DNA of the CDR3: TGTGCCAGTAGTCCCAAGGGGGATCGGGACGAGCAGTACTTC. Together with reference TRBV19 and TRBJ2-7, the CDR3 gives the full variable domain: DGGITQSPKYLFRKEGQNVTLSCEQNLNHDAMYWYRQDPGQGLRLIYYSQIVNDFQKGDIAEGYSVSREKKESFPLTVTSAQKNPTAFYLCASSPKGDRDEQYFGPGTRLTVT.

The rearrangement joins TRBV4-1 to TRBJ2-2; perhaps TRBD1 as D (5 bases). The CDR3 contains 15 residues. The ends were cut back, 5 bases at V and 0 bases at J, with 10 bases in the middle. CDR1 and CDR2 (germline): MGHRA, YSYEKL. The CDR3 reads CASSVDSANTGELFF. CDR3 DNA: TGCGCCAGCAGCGTTGACAGCGCGAACACCGGGGAGCTGTTTTTT.

The CDR3 sequence is CASSSSGSRYNEQFF. CDR3 coding DNA: TGCGCCAGCAGCTCTAGCGGGAGCCGATACAATGAGCAGTTCTTC. V and J are TRBV5-1 and TRBJ2-1; TRBD2 matches at 10 bases. Per germline, CDR1 SGHRS and CDR2 YFSETQ. The length of the CDR3 is 15 residues. Trimming removed 3 bases from V and 4 bases from J; junction bases left unmatched: 4.

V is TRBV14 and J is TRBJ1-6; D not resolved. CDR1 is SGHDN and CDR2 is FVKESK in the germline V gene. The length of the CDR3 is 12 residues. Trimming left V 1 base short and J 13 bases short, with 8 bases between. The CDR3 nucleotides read TGTGCCAGCAGCCAAGGCCCACTTCCCCTCCACTTT. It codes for CASSQGPLPLHF.

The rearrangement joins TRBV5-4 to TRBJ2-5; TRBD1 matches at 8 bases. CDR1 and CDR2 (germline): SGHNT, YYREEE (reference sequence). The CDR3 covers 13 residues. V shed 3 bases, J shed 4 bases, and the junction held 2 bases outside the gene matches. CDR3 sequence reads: CASSSGQAETQYF. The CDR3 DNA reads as TGTGCCAGCAGCTCGGGACAGGCAGAGACCCAGTACTTC.

CDR3 loop: CASSSAGGTGELFF. DNA of the CDR3: TGTGCCAGCAGCTCTGCGGGAGGAACCGGGGAGCTGTTTTTT. This rearrangement joins TRBV7-3 to TRBJ2-2; 8 nucleotides agree with TRBD2. CDR3 size: 14 residues. V was pared by 4 bases and J by 5 bases, with 3 bases of the junction left unmatched. From germline, CDR1 is SGHTA and CDR2 FQGTGA. Full variable domain (remainder filled in from reference TRBV7-3 and TRBJ2-2): GAGVSQTPSNKVTEKGKYVELRCDPISGHTALYWYRQSLGQGPEFLIYFQGTGAADDSGLPNDRFFAVRPEGSVSTLKIQRTERGDSAVYLCASSSAGGTGELFFGEGSRLTVL.

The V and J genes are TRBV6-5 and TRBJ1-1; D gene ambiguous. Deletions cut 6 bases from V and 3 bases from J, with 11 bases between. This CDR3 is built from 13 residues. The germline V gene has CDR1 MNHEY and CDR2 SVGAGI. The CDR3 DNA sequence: TGTGCCAGCAGGAGAACACGGGACACTGAAGCTTTCTTT. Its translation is CASRRTRDTEAFF.

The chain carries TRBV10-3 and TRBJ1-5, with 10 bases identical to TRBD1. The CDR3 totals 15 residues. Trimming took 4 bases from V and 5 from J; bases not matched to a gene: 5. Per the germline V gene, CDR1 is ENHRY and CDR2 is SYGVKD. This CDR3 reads CAISGDRGSDQPQHF. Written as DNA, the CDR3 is TGTGCCATCAGTGGGGACAGGGGTTCGGATCAGCCCCAGCATTTT.

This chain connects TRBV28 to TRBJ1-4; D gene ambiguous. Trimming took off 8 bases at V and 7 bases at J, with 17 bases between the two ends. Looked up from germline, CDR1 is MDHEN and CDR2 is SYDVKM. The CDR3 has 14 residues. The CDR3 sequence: CASLGRGGGEKLFF. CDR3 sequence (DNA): TGTGCCAGCCTCGGGAGAGGCGGTGGTGAAAAACTGTTTTTT.

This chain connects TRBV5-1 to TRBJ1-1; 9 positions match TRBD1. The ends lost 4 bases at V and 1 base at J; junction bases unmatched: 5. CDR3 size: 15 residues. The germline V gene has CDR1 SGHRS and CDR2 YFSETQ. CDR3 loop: CASSPLQGANTEAFF. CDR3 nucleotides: TGCGCCAGCAGCCCCCTACAGGGGGCGAACACTGAAGCTTTCTTT.

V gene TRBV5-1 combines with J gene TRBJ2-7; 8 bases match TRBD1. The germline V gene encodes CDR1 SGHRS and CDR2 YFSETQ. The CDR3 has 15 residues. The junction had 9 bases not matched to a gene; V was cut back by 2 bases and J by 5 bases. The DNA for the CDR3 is TGCGCCAGCAGCTTCCCGGGGCAGGGGGCAGACGAGCAGTACTTC. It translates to CASSFPGQGADEQYF. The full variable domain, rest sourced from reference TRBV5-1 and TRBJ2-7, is KAGVTQTPRYLIKTRGQQVTLSCSPISGHRSVSWYQQTPGQGLQFLFEYFSETQRNKGNFPGRFSGRQFSNSRSEMNVSTLELGDSALYLCASSFPGQGADEQYFGPGTRLTVT.

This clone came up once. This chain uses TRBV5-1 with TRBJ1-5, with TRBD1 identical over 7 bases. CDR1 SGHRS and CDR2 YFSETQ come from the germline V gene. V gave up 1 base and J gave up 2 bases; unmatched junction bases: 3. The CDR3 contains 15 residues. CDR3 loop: CASSLTGAGNQPQHF. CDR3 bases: TGCGCCAGCAGCTTGACAGGGGCAGGCAATCAGCCCCAGCATTTT.

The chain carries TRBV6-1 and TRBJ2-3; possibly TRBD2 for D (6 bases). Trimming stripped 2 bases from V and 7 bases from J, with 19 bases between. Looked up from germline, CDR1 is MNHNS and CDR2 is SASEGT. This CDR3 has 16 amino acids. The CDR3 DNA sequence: TGTGCCAGCAGTGAATCCCTAGCGCTAAAGGTTAATACGCAGTATTTT. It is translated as CASSESLALKVNTQYF.

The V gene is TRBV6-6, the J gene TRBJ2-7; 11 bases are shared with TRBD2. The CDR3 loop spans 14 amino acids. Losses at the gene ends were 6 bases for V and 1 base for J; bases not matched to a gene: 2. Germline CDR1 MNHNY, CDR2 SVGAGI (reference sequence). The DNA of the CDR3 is TGTGCCAGCAGAAGACTAGCGGGGTCCTACGAGCAGTACTTC. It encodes CASRRLAGSYEQYF.

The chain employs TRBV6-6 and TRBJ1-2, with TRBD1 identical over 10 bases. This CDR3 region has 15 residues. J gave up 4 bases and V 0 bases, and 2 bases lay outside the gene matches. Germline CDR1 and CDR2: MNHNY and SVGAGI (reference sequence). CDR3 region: CASSYSGQGTYGYTF. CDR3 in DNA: TGTGCCAGCAGTTACTCGGGACAGGGGACCTATGGCTACACCTTC.

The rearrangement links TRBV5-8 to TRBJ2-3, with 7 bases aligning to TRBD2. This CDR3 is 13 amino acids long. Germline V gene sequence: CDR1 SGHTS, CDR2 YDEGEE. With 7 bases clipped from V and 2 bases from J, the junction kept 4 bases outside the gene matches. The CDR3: CASGGSFTDTQYF. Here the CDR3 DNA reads TGTGCCAGCGGCGGGAGTTTCACAGATACGCAGTATTTT.

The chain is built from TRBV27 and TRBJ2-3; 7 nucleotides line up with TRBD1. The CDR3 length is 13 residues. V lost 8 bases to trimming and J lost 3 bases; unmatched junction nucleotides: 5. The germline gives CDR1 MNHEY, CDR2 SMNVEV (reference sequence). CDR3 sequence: CASRTGQTDTQYF. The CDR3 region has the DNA TGTGCCAGCCGGACAGGCCAAACAGATACGCAGTATTTT.

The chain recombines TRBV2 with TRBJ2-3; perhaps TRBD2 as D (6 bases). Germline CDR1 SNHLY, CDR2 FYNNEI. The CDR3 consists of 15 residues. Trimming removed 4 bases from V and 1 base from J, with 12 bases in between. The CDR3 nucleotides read TGTGCCAGCAGTGGTGGCGGGGCACGCACAGATACGCAGTATTTT. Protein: CASSGGGARTDTQYF.

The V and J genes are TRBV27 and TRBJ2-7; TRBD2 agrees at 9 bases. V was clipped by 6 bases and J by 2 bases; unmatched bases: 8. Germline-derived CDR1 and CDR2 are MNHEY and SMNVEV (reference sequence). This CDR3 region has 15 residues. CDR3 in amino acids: CASRSGRTSAYEQYF. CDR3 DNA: TGTGCCAGCAGGAGTGGCAGGACTAGCGCCTACGAGCAGTACTTC.

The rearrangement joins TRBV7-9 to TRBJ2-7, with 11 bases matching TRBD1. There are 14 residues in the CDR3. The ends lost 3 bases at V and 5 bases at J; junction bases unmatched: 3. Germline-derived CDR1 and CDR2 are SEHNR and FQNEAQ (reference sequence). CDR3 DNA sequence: TGTGCCAGCAGCTTTAGGACAGGGGGCGACGAGCAGTACTTC. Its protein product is CASSFRTGGDEQYF.

The CDR3 reads CAIATGPSYEQYF. CDR3 bases: TGTGCCATCGCGACAGGGCCATCCTACGAGCAGTACTTC. The chain recombines TRBV6-5 with TRBJ2-7, with 7 positions matching TRBD1. CDR3 length: 13 residues. Germline assignment: CDR1 MNHEY and CDR2 SVGAGI. The V gene end was trimmed by 10 bases and the J gene end by 1 base; junction bases not matched to a gene: 7.

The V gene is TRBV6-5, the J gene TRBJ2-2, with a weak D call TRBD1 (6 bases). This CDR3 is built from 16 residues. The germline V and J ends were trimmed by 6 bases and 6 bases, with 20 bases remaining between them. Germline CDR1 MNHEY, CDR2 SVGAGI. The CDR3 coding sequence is TGTGCCAGCAGCTACCGGGACCGACAGGCCCCCGGGGAGCTGTTTTTT. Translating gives CASSYRDRQAPGELFF.

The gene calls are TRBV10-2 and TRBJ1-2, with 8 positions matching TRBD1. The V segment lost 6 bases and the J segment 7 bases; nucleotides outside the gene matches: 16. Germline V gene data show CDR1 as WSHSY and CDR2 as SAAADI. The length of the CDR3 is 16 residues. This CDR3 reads CASSDPGQGRLFGYTF. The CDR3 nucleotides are TGCGCCAGCAGCGACCCTGGACAGGGAAGACTTTTTGGCTACACCTTC.